A few counts support the clone carrying this T cell receptor (beta chain). Its antigen is unknown. Each CDR3 protein is one row after TCRdb ran MiXCR on the reads. The sample has some 920,000 distinct CDR3 sequences; 25% to 40% are singletons. The CDR3 is made up of 17 amino acids. The V gene lost 0 bases and the J gene lost 6 bases, with 20 bases spanning the gap. Germline CDR1 MNHEY, CDR2 SMNVEV (reference sequence). The data were taken from a study of T cell repertoires in cytomegalovirus infection. In the study overall: HLA-C-restricted CMV epitopes, recently identified, and well-studied HLA-B-restricted ones were used by the study. Shared public TCR beta signatures pointed to both CMV infection and a matching HLA type. Study observations and caveats: Ex vivo, HLA-C-restricted CMV-specific TCR beta clonotypes prevailed over the rest of the response. Based on cumulative public TCR beta family frequency, carriers of CMV plus the relevant HLA were identified.

The V call is TRBV27, the J call TRBJ1-2; tentatively, D is TRBD1 (6 bases). The TCR was taken from a human donor in good health (CMV status not recorded). Some clones in this sample may be carry-over from other donors' samples. Sequenced material: cultured CD8+ T cells from PBMCs, taken from culture after CMV antigen stimulation. The CDR3 bases are TGTGCCAGCAGTTTATCTCACTGGGGGGGCGCAATGGATGGCTACACCTTC. This codes for CASSLSHWGGAMDGYTF.